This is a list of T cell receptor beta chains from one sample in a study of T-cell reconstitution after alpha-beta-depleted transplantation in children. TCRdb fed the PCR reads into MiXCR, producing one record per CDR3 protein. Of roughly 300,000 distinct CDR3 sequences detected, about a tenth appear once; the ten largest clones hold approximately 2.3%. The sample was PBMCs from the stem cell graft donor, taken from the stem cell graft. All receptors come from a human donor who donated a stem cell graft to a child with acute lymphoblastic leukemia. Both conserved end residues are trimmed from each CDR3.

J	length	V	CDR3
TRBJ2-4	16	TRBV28	ASSSWTSGGESRNIQY
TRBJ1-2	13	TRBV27	ASRLLYSSLYGYT
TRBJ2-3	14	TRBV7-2	ASSGAVYASTDTQY
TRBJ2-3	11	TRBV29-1	SVDRQGGDTQY
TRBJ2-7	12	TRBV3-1	ASSQVGAGDEQY
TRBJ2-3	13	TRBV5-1	ASSISGRSTDTQY
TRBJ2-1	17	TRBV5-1	ASSLWGGAGLDARGEQF
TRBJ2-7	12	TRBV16	ASSQSGYIGSAF
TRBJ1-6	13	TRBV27	ASSFGQGVGSPLH
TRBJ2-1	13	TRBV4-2	ASSQGTGGYNEQF
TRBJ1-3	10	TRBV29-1	SVDQGGNTIY
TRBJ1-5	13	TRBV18	ASSPQGNSNQPQH
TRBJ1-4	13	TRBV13	ASSSAGTGNEKLF
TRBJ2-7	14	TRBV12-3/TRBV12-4	ASSLIGGQGGYEQY
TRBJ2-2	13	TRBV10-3	AISVGSSNTGELF
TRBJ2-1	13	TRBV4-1	ASSQEPGGYNEQF
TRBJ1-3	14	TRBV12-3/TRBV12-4	ASSFHGGYSGNTIY
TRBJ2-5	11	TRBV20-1	SAHRQGQETQY
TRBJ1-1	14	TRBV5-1	ASSSWDVGLNTEAF
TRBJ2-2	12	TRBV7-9	ASPPGTGPGELF